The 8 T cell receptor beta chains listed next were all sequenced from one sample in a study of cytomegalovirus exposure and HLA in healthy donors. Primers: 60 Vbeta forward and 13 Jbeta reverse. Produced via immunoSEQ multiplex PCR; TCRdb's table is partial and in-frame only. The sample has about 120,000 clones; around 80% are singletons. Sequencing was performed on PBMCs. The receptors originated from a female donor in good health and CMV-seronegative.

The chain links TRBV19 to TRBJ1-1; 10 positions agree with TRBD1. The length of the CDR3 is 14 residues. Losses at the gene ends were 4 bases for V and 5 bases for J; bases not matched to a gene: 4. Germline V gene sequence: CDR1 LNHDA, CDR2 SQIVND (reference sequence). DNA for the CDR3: TGTGCCAGTAGTAGGGGACAGGGGAAAACTGAAGCTTTCTTT. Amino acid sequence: CASSRGQGKTEAFF.

DNA for the CDR3: TGTGCCAGCAGTGAGCACAGGGGTGTAGGAAACACCATATATTTT. Encoded protein: CASSEHRGVGNTIYF. This chain uses TRBV6-1 with TRBJ1-3; 7 bases match TRBD1. This CDR3 has 15 residues. The germline V gene has CDR1 MNHNS and CDR2 SASEGT. Trimming took 3 bases from V and 4 from J; bases not matched to a gene: 6.

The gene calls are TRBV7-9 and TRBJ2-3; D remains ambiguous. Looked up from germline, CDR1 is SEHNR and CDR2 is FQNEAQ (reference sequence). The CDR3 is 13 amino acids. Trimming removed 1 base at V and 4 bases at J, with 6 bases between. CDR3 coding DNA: TGTGCCAGCAGCTTAGGTTTAGCAGATACGCAGTATTTT. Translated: CASSLGLADTQYF. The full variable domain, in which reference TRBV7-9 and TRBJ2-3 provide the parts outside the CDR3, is DTGVSQNPRHKITKRGQNVTFRCDPISEHNRLYWYRQTLGQGPEFLTYFQNEAQLEKSRLLSDRFSAERPKGSFSTLEIQRTEQGDSAMYLCASSLGLADTQYFGPGTRLTVL.

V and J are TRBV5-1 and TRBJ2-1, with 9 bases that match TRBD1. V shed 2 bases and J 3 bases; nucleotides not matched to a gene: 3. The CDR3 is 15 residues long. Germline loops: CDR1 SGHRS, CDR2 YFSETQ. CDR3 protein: CASSFGQGIYNEQFF. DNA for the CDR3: TGCGCCAGCAGCTTCGGACAGGGGATCTACAATGAGCAGTTCTTC.

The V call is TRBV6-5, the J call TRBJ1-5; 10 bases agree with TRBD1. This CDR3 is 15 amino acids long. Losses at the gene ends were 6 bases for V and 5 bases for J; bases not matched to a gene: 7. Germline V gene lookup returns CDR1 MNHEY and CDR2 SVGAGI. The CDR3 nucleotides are TGTGCCAGCAGCCAGGGGACAGGGGAGTATCAGCCCCAGCATTTT. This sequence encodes CASSQGTGEYQPQHF.

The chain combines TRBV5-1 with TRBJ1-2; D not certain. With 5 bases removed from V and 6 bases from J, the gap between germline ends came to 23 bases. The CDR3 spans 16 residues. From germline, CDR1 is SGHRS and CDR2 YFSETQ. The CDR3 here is CASRTTRGVGLDGYTF. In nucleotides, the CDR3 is TGCGCCAGCAGAACCACCCGCGGGGTCGGCTTAGATGGCTACACCTTC.

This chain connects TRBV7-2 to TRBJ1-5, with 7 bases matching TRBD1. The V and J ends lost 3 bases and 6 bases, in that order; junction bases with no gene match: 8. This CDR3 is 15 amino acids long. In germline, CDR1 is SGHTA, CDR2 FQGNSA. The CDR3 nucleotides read TGTGCCAGCAGCTTGCGTGAGGGGGCGGGTCAGCCCCAGCATTTT. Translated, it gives CASSLREGAGQPQHF. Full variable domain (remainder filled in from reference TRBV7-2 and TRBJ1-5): GAGVSQSPSNKVTEKGKDVELRCDPISGHTALYWYRQSLGQGLEFLIYFQGNSAPDKSGLPSDRFSAERTGGSVSTLTIQRTQQEDSAVYLCASSLREGAGQPQHFGDGTRLSIL.

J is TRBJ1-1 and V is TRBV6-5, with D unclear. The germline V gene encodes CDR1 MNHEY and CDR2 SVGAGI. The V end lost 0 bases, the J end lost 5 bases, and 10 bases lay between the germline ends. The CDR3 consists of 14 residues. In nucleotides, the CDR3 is TGTGCCAGCAGTTACTCGGGCGGGAAGACTGAAGCTTTCTTT. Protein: CASSYSGGKTEAFF.